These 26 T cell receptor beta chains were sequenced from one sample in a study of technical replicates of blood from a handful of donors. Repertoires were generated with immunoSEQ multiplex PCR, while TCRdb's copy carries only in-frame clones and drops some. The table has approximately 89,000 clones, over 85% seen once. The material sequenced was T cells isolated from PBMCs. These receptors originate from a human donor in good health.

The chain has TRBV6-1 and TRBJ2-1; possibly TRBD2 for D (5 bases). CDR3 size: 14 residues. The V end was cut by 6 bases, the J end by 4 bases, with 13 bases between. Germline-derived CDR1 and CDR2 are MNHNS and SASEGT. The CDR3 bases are TGTGCCAGCAGCCCAAGCCGGGGTTACAATGAGCAGTTCTTC. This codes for CASSPSRGYNEQFF.

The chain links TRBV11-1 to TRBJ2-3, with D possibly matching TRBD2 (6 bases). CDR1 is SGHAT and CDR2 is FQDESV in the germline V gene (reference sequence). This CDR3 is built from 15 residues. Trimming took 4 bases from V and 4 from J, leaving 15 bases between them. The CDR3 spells CASSSGTVNPDTQYF. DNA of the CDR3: TGTGCCAGCAGCTCCGGGACTGTGAACCCAGATACGCAGTATTTT.

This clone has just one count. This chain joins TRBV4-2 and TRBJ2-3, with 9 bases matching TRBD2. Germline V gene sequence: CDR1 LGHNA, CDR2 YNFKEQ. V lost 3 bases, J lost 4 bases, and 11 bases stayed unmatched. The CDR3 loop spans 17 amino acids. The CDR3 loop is CASSHGLSGRYADTQYF. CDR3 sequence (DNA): TGTGCCAGCAGCCATGGCTTAAGCGGGAGGTACGCAGATACGCAGTATTTT.

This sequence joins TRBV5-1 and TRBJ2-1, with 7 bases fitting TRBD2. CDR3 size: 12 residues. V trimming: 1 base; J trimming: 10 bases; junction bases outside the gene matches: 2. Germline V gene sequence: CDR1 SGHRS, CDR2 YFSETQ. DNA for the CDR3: TGCGCCAGCAGCTTGTCCGGGGGGGAGCAGTTCTTC. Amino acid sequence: CASSLSGGEQFF.

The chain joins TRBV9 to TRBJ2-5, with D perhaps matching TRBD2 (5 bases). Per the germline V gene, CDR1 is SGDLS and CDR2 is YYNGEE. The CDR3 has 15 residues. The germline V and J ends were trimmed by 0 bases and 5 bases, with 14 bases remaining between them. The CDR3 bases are TGTGCCAGCAGCGTAGGCCCGGAGGTAGGGGAGACCCAGTACTTC. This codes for CASSVGPEVGETQYF.

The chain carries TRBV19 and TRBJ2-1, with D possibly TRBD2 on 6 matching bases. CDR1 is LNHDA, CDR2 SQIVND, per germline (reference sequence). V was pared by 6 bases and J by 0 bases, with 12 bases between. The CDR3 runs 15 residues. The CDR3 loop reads CASRTVGSSYNEQFF. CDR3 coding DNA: TGTGCCAGTAGGACCGTCGGGAGCTCCTACAATGAGCAGTTCTTC.

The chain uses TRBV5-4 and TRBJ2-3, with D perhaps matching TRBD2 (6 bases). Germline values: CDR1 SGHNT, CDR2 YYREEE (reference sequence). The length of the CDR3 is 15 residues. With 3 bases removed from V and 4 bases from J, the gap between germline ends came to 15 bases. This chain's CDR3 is CASSSGEWLPDTQYF. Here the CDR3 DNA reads TGTGCCAGCAGCTCGGGGGAGTGGCTCCCAGATACGCAGTATTTT.

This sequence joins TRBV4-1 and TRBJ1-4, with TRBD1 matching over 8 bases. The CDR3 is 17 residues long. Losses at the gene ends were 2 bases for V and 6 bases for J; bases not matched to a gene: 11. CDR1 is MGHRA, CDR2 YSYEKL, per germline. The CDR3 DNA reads TGCGCCAGCAGCCAACATAACGGCAGGGGGCTTGATGAAAAACTGTTTTTT. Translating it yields CASSQHNGRGLDEKLFF.

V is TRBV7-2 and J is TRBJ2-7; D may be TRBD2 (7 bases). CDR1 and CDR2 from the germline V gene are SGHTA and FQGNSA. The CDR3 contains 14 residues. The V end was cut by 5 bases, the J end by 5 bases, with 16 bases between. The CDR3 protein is CASSPLGGRNEQYF. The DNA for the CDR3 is TGTGCCAGCAGCCCCTTGGGGGGGCGCAACGAGCAGTACTTC.

The CDR3 coding sequence is TGCGCCAGCACCGCCCTGGGGGTTTCTGAAACGGGAGGGTACAATGAGCAGTTCTTC. Encoded protein: CASTALGVSETGGYNEQFF. The chain combines TRBV5-1 with TRBJ2-1; 8 nucleotides line up with TRBD2. The CDR3 length is 19 residues. Germline CDR1 is SGHRS and CDR2 is YFSETQ. Trimming removed 6 bases from V and 4 bases from J; junction bases left unmatched: 21.

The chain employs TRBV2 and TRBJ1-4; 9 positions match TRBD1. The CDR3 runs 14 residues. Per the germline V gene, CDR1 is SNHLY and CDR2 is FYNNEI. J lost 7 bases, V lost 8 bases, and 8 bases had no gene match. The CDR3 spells CASGGQGRGEKLFF. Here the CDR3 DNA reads TGTGCCAGCGGGGGACAGGGACGGGGTGAAAAACTGTTTTTT.

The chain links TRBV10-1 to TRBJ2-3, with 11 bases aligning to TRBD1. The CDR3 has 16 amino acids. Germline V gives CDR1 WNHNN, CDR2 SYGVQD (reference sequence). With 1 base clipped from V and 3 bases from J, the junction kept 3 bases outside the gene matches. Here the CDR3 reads CASSEWTGGRTDTQYF. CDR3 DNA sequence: TGCGCCAGCAGTGAGTGGACAGGGGGCAGGACAGATACGCAGTATTTT.

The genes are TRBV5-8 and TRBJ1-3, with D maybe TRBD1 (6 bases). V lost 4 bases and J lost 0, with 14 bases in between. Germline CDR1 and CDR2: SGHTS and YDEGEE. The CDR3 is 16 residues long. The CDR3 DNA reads TGTGCCAGCAGCATACAGGGCCAGAGCTCTGGAAACACCATATATTTT. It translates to CASSIQGQSSGNTIYF.

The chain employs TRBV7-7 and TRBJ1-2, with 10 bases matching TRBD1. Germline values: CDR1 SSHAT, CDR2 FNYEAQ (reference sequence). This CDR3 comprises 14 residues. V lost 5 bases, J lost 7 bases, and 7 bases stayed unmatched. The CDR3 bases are TGTGCCAGCAGCGCCGGGACAGGGGATTTTGGCTACACCTTC. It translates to CASSAGTGDFGYTF.

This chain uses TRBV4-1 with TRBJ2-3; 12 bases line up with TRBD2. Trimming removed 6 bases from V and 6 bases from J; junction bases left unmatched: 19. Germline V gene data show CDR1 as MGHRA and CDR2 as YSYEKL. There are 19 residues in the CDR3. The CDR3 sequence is CASRGGASGRALPLDTQYF. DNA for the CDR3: TGCGCCAGCAGGGGGGGGGCTAGCGGGAGGGCCCTCCCTTTGGATACGCAGTATTTT.

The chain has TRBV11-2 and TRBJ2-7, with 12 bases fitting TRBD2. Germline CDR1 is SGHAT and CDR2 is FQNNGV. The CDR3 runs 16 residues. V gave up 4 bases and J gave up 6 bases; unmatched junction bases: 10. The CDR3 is CASSSLAGGVGGEQYF. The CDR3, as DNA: TGTGCCAGCAGCTCACTAGCGGGAGGAGTGGGTGGCGAGCAGTACTTC.

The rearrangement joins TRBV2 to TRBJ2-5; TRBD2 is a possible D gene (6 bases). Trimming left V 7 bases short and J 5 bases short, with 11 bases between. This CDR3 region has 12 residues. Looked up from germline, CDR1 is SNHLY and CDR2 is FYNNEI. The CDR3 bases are TGTGCCAGCACTCCCCGGGGGGAGACCCAGTACTTC. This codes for CASTPRGETQYF. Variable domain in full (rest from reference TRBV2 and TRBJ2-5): EPEVTQTPSHQVTQMGQEVILRCVPISNHLYFYWYRQILGQKVEFLVSFYNNEISEKSEIFDDQFSVERPDGSNFTLKIRSTKLEDSAMYFCASTPRGETQYFGPGTRLLVL.

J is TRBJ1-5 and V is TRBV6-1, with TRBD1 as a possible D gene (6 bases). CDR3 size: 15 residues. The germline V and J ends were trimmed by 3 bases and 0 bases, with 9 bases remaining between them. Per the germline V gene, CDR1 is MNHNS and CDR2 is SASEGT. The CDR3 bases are TGTGCCAGCAGTGACAGGGGCATTAGCAATCAGCCCCAGCATTTT. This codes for CASSDRGISNQPQHF.

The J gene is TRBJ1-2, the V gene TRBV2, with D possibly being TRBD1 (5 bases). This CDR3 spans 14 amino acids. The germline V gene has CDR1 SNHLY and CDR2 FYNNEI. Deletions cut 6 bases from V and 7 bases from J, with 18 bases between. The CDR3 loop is CASRGREGLAGYTF. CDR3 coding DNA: TGTGCCAGCAGGGGTCGGGAGGGGCTGGCTGGCTACACCTTC. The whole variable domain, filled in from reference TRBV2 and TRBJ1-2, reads EPEVTQTPSHQVTQMGQEVILRCVPISNHLYFYWYRQILGQKVEFLVSFYNNEISEKSEIFDDQFSVERPDGSNFTLKIRSTKLEDSAMYFCASRGREGLAGYTFGSGTRLTVV.

CDR3 loop: CASRTPQGSGANTEAFF. CDR3 DNA: TGCGCCAGCAGGACACCCCAGGGGTCAGGGGCCAACACTGAAGCTTTCTTT. The chain joins TRBV4-1 to TRBJ1-1; D perhaps matches TRBD1 (6 bases). This CDR3 has 17 residues. V was trimmed by 6 bases and J by 2 bases, leaving 22 bases between them. Germline CDR1 reads MGHRA; CDR2 reads YSYEKL.

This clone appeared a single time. In DNA form, the CDR3 reads TGCGCCAGCAGCTTGGCATTCAGGGGAGGCACAGATACGCAGTATTTT. Its protein is CASSLAFRGGTDTQYF. The genes are TRBV5-1 and TRBJ2-3, with a weak D call TRBD1 (6 bases). The CDR3 is 16 amino acids. Between the trimmed V and J ends, which lost 0 bases and 1 base, there was a span of 12 bases. CDR1 is SGHRS and CDR2 is YFSETQ in the germline V gene.

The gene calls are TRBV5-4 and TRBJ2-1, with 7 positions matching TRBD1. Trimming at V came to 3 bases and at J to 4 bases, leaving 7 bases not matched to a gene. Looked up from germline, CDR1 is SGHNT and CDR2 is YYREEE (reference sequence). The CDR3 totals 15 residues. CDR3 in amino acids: CASSSGTTGYNEQFF. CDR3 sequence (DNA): TGTGCCAGCAGCTCCGGAACGACAGGGTACAATGAGCAGTTCTTC.

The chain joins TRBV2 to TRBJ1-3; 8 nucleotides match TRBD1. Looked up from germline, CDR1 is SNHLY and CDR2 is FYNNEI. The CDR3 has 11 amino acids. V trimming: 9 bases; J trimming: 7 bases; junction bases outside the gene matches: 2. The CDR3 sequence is CARGQGNTIYF. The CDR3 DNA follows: TGTGCCAGAGGACAGGGTAACACCATATATTTT. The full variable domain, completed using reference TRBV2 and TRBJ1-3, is EPEVTQTPSHQVTQMGQEVILRCVPISNHLYFYWYRQILGQKVEFLVSFYNNEISEKSEIFDDQFSVERPDGSNFTLKIRSTKLEDSAMYFCARGQGNTIYFGEGSWLTVV.

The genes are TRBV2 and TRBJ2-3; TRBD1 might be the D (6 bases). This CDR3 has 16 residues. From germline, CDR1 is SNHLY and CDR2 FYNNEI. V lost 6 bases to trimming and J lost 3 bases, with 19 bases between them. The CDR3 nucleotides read TGTGCCAGCAGCGAAACGGCGTCCAGGGGTACAGATACGCAGTATTTT. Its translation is CASSETASRGTDTQYF.

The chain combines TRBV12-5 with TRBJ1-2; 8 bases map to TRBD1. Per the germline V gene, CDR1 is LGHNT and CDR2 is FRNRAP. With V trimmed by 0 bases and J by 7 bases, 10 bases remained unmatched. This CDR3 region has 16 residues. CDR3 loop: CASGLVVIRGQSGYTF. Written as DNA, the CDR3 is TGTGCTAGTGGTTTGGTAGTAATCAGGGGGCAGAGTGGCTACACCTTC. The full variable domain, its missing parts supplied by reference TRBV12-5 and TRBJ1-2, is DARVTQTPRHKVTEMGQEVTMRCQPILGHNTVFWYRQTMMQGLELLAYFRNRAPLDDSGMPKDRFSAEMPDATLATLKIQPSEPRDSAVYFCASGLVVIRGQSGYTFGSGTRLTVV.

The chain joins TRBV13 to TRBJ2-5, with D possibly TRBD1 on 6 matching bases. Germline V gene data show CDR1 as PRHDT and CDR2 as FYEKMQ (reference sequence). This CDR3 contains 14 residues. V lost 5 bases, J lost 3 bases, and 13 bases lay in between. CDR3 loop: CASSPLGAEETQYF. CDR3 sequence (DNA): TGTGCCAGCAGCCCCTTGGGGGCAGAAGAGACCCAGTACTTC.